This is a list of T cell receptor beta chains from one sample in a study of T-cell reconstitution after alpha-beta-depleted transplantation in children. Each CDR3 protein is one row after TCRdb ran MiXCR on the PCR reads. The sample has about 610,000 distinct CDR3 sequences; roughly a tenth are singletons. Sequencing used PBMCs from the stem cell graft donor, obtained from the stem cell graft. All receptors derive from a human donor who donated a stem cell graft to a child with acute myeloid leukemia. Each CDR3 is given with its conserved first and last residue. The order of the fields is J gene, V gene, D gene, clone size, CDR3 protein, CDR3 DNA. A D gene is named only where the DNA matches it firmly. Not every row has a clone size; where given, it reads once, few, many or a size class.

j_call: TRBJ1-5; v_call: TRBV15; d_call: NA; clone_size: few; cdr3_aa: CATSRDTVNQPQHF; cdr3_nt: TGTGCCACCAGCAGAGATACGGTTAATCAGCCCCAGCATTTT
j_call: TRBJ2-1; v_call: TRBV15; d_call: TRBD2; clone_size: NA; cdr3_aa: CATSRDFGTSPYNEQFF; cdr3_nt: TGTGCCACCAGCAGAGATTTTGGGACTAGTCCCTACAATGAGCAGTTCTTC
j_call: TRBJ1-1; v_call: TRBV6-5; d_call: NA; clone_size: NA; cdr3_aa: CASSSGGANTEAFF; cdr3_nt: TGTGCCAGCAGTTCCGGTGGGGCGAACACTGAAGCTTTCTTT
j_call: TRBJ2-1; v_call: TRBV29-1; d_call: NA; clone_size: many; cdr3_aa: CSMCQVNNEQFF; cdr3_nt: TGCAGCATGTGCCAGGTTAACAATGAGCAGTTCTTC
j_call: TRBJ2-7; v_call: TRBV3-1; d_call: TRBD1; clone_size: few; cdr3_aa: CASSQGSQGALWNEQYF; cdr3_nt: TGTGCCAGCAGCCAAGGGTCCCAGGGGGCACTCTGGAACGAGCAGTACTTC
j_call: TRBJ1-4; v_call: TRBV20-1; d_call: TRBD1; clone_size: NA; cdr3_aa: CSALRDSTGEKLFF; cdr3_nt: TGCAGTGCTCTCCGGGACAGTACTGGAGAAAAACTGTTTTTT
j_call: TRBJ2-2; v_call: TRBV14; d_call: NA; clone_size: few; cdr3_aa: CASSPDWVTGELFF; cdr3_nt: TGTGCCAGCAGCCCGGACTGGGTTACCGGGGAGCTGTTTTTT
j_call: TRBJ1-3; v_call: TRBV3-1; d_call: NA; clone_size: NA; cdr3_aa: CASSPEAVISASSGNTIYF; cdr3_nt: TGTGCCAGCAGCCCCGAGGCAGTAATCTCAGCGAGCTCTGGAAACACCATATATTTT
j_call: TRBJ2-7; v_call: TRBV7-2; d_call: NA; clone_size: few; cdr3_aa: CASSIGPHYEQYF; cdr3_nt: TGTGCCAGCAGCATCGGTCCCCACTACGAGCAGTACTTC
j_call: TRBJ2-2; v_call: TRBV7-8; d_call: TRBD2; clone_size: NA; cdr3_aa: CASSPRLAAGGSGELFF; cdr3_nt: TGTGCCAGCAGCCCCCGACTAGCGGCTGGAGGTTCGGGGGAGCTGTTTTTT
j_call: TRBJ1-5; v_call: TRBV15; d_call: NA; clone_size: few; cdr3_aa: CATSSLLQGSDQPQHF; cdr3_nt: TGTGCCACCAGCAGCTTACTACAGGGTTCCGATCAGCCCCAGCATTTT
j_call: TRBJ2-7; v_call: TRBV6-2/TRBV6-3; d_call: TRBD1; clone_size: many; cdr3_aa: CASSYVDRAEQYF; cdr3_nt: TGTGCCAGCAGTTACGTGGACAGGGCCGAGCAGTACTTC
j_call: TRBJ2-4; v_call: TRBV4-3; d_call: NA; clone_size: NA; cdr3_aa: CASSQAWDAKNIQYF; cdr3_nt: TGCGCCAGCAGCCAAGCATGGGACGCCAAAAACATTCAGTACTTC
j_call: TRBJ1-2; v_call: TRBV6-1; d_call: NA; clone_size: NA; cdr3_aa: CASQGIGSPNYGYTF; cdr3_nt: TGTGCCAGCCAGGGGATAGGGAGTCCGAACTATGGCTACACCTTC
j_call: TRBJ2-2; v_call: TRBV7-2; d_call: TRBD2; clone_size: many; cdr3_aa: CASSLGLAGAGELFF; cdr3_nt: TGTGCCAGCAGCTTAGGGCTAGCGGGAGCCGGGGAGCTGTTTTTT
j_call: TRBJ2-1; v_call: TRBV21-1; d_call: NA; clone_size: few; cdr3_aa: CASSKEEVKLAGDTGTYNEQFF; cdr3_nt: TGTGCCAGCAGCAAAGAAGAGGTGAAACTAGCGGGAGACACAGGGACCTACAATGAGCAGTTCTTC
j_call: TRBJ2-1; v_call: TRBV3-1; d_call: NA; clone_size: many; cdr3_aa: CASSQLAPYNEQFF; cdr3_nt: TGTGCCAGCAGCCAACTAGCGCCCTACAATGAGCAGTTCTTC
j_call: TRBJ2-1; v_call: TRBV7-6; d_call: TRBD2; clone_size: NA; cdr3_aa: CASSLASPEGLAGDRSEQFF; cdr3_nt: TGTGCCAGCAGCTTAGCGTCCCCCGAGGGACTAGCGGGAGACCGGAGTGAGCAGTTCTTC
j_call: TRBJ2-1; v_call: TRBV28; d_call: TRBD2; clone_size: many; cdr3_aa: CASSPSGRGNEQFF; cdr3_nt: TGTGCCAGCAGTCCCAGCGGGAGAGGGAATGAGCAGTTCTTC
j_call: TRBJ1-5; v_call: TRBV28; d_call: NA; clone_size: few; cdr3_aa: CASSGPSWDQPQHF; cdr3_nt: TGTGCCAGCAGTGGACCCTCGTGGGATCAGCCCCAGCATTTT
j_call: TRBJ1-1; v_call: TRBV30; d_call: NA; clone_size: NA; cdr3_aa: CAWRGGNTEAFF; cdr3_nt: TGTGCCTGGAGAGGGGGTAACACTGAAGCTTTCTTT
j_call: TRBJ2-5; v_call: TRBV28; d_call: NA; clone_size: few; cdr3_aa: CASSRGAVETQYF; cdr3_nt: TGTGCCAGCAGCAGGGGGGCGGTTGAGACCCAGTACTTC
j_call: TRBJ2-1; v_call: TRBV20-1; d_call: TRBD2; clone_size: NA; cdr3_aa: CSASAGTSGRADEQFF; cdr3_nt: TGCAGTGCTAGCGCCGGGACTAGCGGGAGGGCGGATGAGCAGTTCTTC
j_call: TRBJ2-7; v_call: TRBV29-1; d_call: NA; clone_size: many; cdr3_aa: CSASVRNGYEQYF; cdr3_nt: TGCAGCGCCTCTGTCCGTAACGGCTACGAGCAGTACTTC
j_call: TRBJ1-3; v_call: TRBV9; d_call: NA; clone_size: NA; cdr3_aa: CASTAGLPGNTIYF; cdr3_nt: TGTGCCAGCACCGCAGGGCTCCCTGGAAACACCATATATTTT
j_call: TRBJ2-1; v_call: TRBV3-1; d_call: NA; clone_size: many; cdr3_aa: CASGPGFSYNEQFF; cdr3_nt: TGTGCCAGCGGACCAGGGTTCTCCTACAATGAGCAGTTCTTC
j_call: TRBJ2-7; v_call: TRBV5-1; d_call: NA; clone_size: NA; cdr3_aa: CASSRSSGGEQYF; cdr3_nt: TGCGCCAGCAGCCGATCATCTGGGGGGGAGCAGTACTTC
j_call: TRBJ2-7; v_call: TRBV29-1; d_call: TRBD1; clone_size: NA; cdr3_aa: CSVEGTGYDEQYF; cdr3_nt: TGCAGCGTTGAAGGGACAGGGTATGACGAGCAGTACTTC
j_call: TRBJ2-7; v_call: TRBV6-2/TRBV6-3; d_call: TRBD2; clone_size: NA; cdr3_aa: CASSFASGRLSYEQYF; cdr3_nt: TGTGCCAGCAGTTTCGCCAGCGGGAGACTTTCCTACGAGCAGTACTTC
j_call: TRBJ2-1; v_call: TRBV18; d_call: NA; clone_size: few; cdr3_aa: CASSFRGRDYNEQFF; cdr3_nt: TGTGCCAGCTCATTTAGGGGCAGGGACTACAATGAGCAGTTCTTC
j_call: TRBJ2-1; v_call: TRBV11-2; d_call: TRBD2; clone_size: NA; cdr3_aa: CASSPRLAGGGNEQFF; cdr3_nt: TGTGCCAGCAGCCCCCGACTAGCGGGAGGCGGCAATGAGCAGTTCTTC
j_call: TRBJ2-7; v_call: TRBV6-5; d_call: NA; clone_size: NA; cdr3_aa: CASSYSPQGGEQYF; cdr3_nt: TGTGCCAGCAGTTACTCGCCACAGGGTGGCGAGCAGTACTTC
j_call: TRBJ2-7; v_call: TRBV4-3; d_call: NA; clone_size: NA; cdr3_aa: CASSQDGSFPHF; cdr3_nt: TGCGCCAGCAGCCAAGACGGTAGCTTTCCCCATTTC